The clone carrying this T cell receptor beta chain was observed at least ten times. Its antigen remains unidentified. The sample comes from a study of T cells in Graves' hyperthyroidism and ophthalmopathy. The CDR3 is 17 amino acids. Germline V gene sequence: CDR1 MNHEY, CDR2 SVGEGT. The V and J ends lost 2 bases and 3 bases respectively, with 14 bases between them. RNA transcripts were the template for amplifying TCR beta CDR3 regions. An initial round of RT-PCR targeting the TCR CDR3 relied on the HTBI primer set. MiXCR was run by TCRdb on the multiplex PCR reads, yielding one entry per CDR3 protein. The sample has a few hundred thousand distinct CDR3 sequences; more than 45% are singletons. General study points: Most clonotypes expanded in the thyroid (above 0.001) were also present in blood.

The TCR was taken from a woman younger than 30 with Graves' hyperthyroidism. Sequencing was carried out using peripheral blood or thyroid tissue (not recorded which). The chain carries TRBV6-2 or TRBV6-3 and TRBJ2-6; D is possibly TRBD1 or TRBD2 (5 bases each). The CDR3 sequence: CASSYPFRGVGANVLTF. CDR3 sequence (DNA): TGTGCCAGCAGTTACCCCTTTAGGGGAGTTGGGGCCAACGTCCTGACTTTC.